Reported below is one TCR beta chain. Its cognate antigen is unknown. The sample comes from a study of post-analysis software for immune sequencing data. CDR3 length equals 19 residues. The V segment lost 4 bases and the J segment 1 base; nucleotides outside the gene matches: 15. Germline V gives CDR1 SGHRS, CDR2 YFSETQ. The TCR beta cDNA libraries carried unique molecular identifiers. Starting from roughly 1.1 to 9.2 million T cells, the study yielded roughly 0.5 million cDNA molecules. One entry per CDR3 protein, called by TCRdb with MiXCR from the PCR reads. The sample consists of hundreds of thousands of distinct CDR3 sequences, 44% of them appearing once. Study observations and caveats: Patients used roughly five TRBV segments, including TRBV5-6, TRBV5-1 and TRBV20-1, more often than controls. Samples made in the same batch grouped tightly together by F measure. Compared with controls, patients showed significantly lower normalized Chao1 diversity.

The sequenced sample was blood. This chain joins TRBV5-1 and TRBJ2-1, with 9 bases fitting TRBD2. The sequence came from a girl aged 5-17 years with multiple sclerosis. In DNA, the CDR3 is TGCGCCAGCAGCGGGGCGGGGCGGGAGGGCCCTCGGTCCTACAATGAGCAGTTCTTC. Amino acid sequence: CASSGAGREGPRSYNEQFF.